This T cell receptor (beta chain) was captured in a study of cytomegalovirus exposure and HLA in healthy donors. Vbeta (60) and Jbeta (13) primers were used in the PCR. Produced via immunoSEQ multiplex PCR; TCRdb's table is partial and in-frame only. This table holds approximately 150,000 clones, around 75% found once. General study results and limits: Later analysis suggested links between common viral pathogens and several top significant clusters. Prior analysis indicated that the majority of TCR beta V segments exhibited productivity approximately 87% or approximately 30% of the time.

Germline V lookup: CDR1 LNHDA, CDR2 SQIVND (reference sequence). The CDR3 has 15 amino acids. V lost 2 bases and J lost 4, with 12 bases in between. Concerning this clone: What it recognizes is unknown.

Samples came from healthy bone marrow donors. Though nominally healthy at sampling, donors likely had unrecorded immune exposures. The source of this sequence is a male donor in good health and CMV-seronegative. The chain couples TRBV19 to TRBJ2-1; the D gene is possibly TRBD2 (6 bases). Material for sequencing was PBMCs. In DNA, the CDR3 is TGTGCCAGTAGTATACCGGGAGTGGCATACAATGAGCAGTTCTTC. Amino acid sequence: CASSIPGVAYNEQFF.